This entry lists 14 T cell receptor beta chains sequenced from one sample in a study of tumor-infiltrating lymphocytes in primary liver carcinoma. Blood RNA originated from unsorted whole blood, with germline DNA additionally extracted. Starting from about 0.5 ug of total RNA, TCR beta cDNA was produced with a primer in the constant region. Each TCR beta library was derived from three nested multiplex PCR rounds that employed slightly modified ARM-PCR. The first two PCR rounds used TRBV1-TRBV30 primers with a Cbeta primer, nine to eleven cycles each. TCRdb itself ran the multiplex PCR reads through MiXCR, one entry per CDR3 protein. The sample gives about 330,000 distinct CDR3 sequences, about two thirds of which show up once; under 8.5% is in the top ten. The material sequenced was peripheral blood. The origin of the receptors is a man aged 40-49 years with primary liver carcinoma and hepatitis B virus infection.

The chain joins TRBV4-1 to TRBJ2-3; TRBD2 agrees at 7 bases. The germline V gene encodes CDR1 MGHRA and CDR2 YSYEKL. The CDR3 loop spans 17 amino acids. Germline trimming cut 0 bases from V and 5 bases from J; bases unmatched to any gene: 11. CDR3 region: CASSQDSGGSAKDTQYF. DNA of the CDR3: TGCGCCAGCAGCCAAGACTCGGGCGGGAGTGCGAAAGATACGCAGTATTTT.

Turning to this clonotype: Germline is not matched at one junction end, which may reflect a read error. The rearrangement uses TRBV5-5 and TRBJ2-5; D remains unclear. CDR1 SGHKS and CDR2 YYEKEE come from the germline V gene (reference sequence). The CDR3 has 14 amino acids. CDR3 DNA sequence: TGTACCAGCAGCTTGGTAGCAGGAGAAGAGACCCAGTACTTC. It encodes CTSSLVAGEETQYF.

For this clonotype: A much more abundant neighbour one base away suggests this may be a read error. The rearrangement uses TRBV6-6 and TRBJ2-2; D not certain. Per germline, CDR1 MNHNY and CDR2 SVGAGI (reference sequence). CDR3 length: 10 residues. CDR3 sequence reads: CTSRSGELFF. The CDR3, as DNA: TGTACCAGCAGGTCCGGGGAGCTGTTTTTT.

The chain carries TRBV11-3 and TRBJ1-1; the D is unclear. V gave up 7 bases and J gave up 5 bases, with 14 bases separating them. CDR1 and CDR2 (germline): SGHNT, YENEEA. This CDR3 spans 13 amino acids. As DNA, the CDR3 is TGTGCCAGCACCCGATTGACGGGTACTGAAGCTTTCTTT. This encodes CASTRLTGTEAFF.

The rearrangement links TRBV10-2 to TRBJ1-4; the D is unclear. Trimming left V 5 bases short and J 10 bases short, with 14 bases between. The CDR3 totals 13 residues. Germline values: CDR1 WSHSY, CDR2 SAAADI. CDR3: CASSPADKGKLFF. CDR3 bases: TGCGCCAGCAGTCCGGCAGACAAAGGAAAACTGTTTTTT.

This clonotype occurred many times. This chain links TRBV4-3 with TRBJ2-2, with D unresolved. CDR1 is LGHNA, CDR2 YSLEER, per germline. V was clipped by 2 bases and J by 6 bases, with 4 bases between them. This CDR3 spans 12 amino acids. Here the CDR3 reads CASSQQAGELFF. The CDR3 region has the DNA TGCGCCAGCAGCCAACAGGCCGGGGAGCTGTTTTTT.

This clonotype came up a few times. One junction end disagrees with the germline gene, perhaps due to a read error. The V call is TRBV6-2 or TRBV6-3, the J call TRBJ1-2, with 11 bases fitting TRBD1. Germline V gene lookup returns CDR1 MNHEY and CDR2 SVGEGT. CDR3 length: 16 residues. The DNA for the CDR3 is TGTGCCAGCAGCCCGGCCGGACAGGGGGCTAAGTATGGCTACACCTTC. It yields the protein CASSPAGQGAKYGYTF.

The rearrangement joins TRBV13 to TRBJ2-7, with 8 bases matching TRBD2. Germline values: CDR1 PRHDT, CDR2 FYEKMQ (reference sequence). The CDR3 spans 18 residues. Trimming at V came to 2 bases and at J to 3 bases, leaving 15 bases not matched to a gene. CDR3: CASSLSRKRAGVFYEQYF. For the CDR3, the DNA is TGTGCCAGCAGCTTATCTCGTAAGCGAGCGGGAGTTTTCTACGAGCAGTACTTC.

The chain links TRBV29-1 to TRBJ2-7, with D perhaps matching TRBD1 (5 bases). CDR3 length equals 13 residues. V dropped 3 bases and J dropped 6 bases, with 15 bases sitting between them. CDR1 SQVTM and CDR2 ANQGSEA come from the germline V gene. The CDR3 nucleotides are TGCAGCGTTGACCTACAGGAGATCGGCGAGCAGTACTTC. The encoded protein is CSVDLQEIGEQYF.

The chain employs TRBV18 and TRBJ2-7, with a tentative D call TRBD2 (6 bases). In germline, CDR1 is KGHSH, CDR2 LQKENI. Deletions cut 6 bases from V and 7 bases from J, with 19 bases between. This CDR3 comprises 14 residues. This chain's CDR3 is CASSQDGEDWEQYF. The CDR3 region has the DNA TGTGCCAGCTCCCAGGACGGGGAGGATTGGGAGCAGTACTTC.

Concerning this clonotype itself: A clone one base away is much larger, so this may be a read error. V gene TRBV6-1 combines with J gene TRBJ1-3; tentatively, D is TRBD1 (6 bases). CDR1 and CDR2 (germline): MNHNS, SASEGT. V was pared by 8 bases and J by 0 bases, with 8 bases between. The CDR3 totals 13 residues. The CDR3 bases are TGTGCCAGCGGACAGAGCTCTGGAAACACCATATATTTT. It translates to CASGQSSGNTIYF.

This clonotype has only a few counts. A much larger clone lies a single base off, so this may be a read error. The J gene is TRBJ2-1, the V gene TRBV12-3 or TRBV12-4, with TRBD1 as a possible D gene (5 bases). The CDR3 consists of 12 residues. The CDR3 DNA reads TGTGTCAGCAGGGCCGACTACAATGAGCAGTTCTTC. Its translation is CVSRADYNEQFF.

V and J are TRBV5-1 and TRBJ1-2; 9 bases match TRBD1. Per germline, CDR1 SGHRS and CDR2 YFSETQ. The trim removed 0 bases at V and 5 bases at J, leaving 5 bases unmatched. This CDR3 region has 15 residues. Here the CDR3 reads CASSLDGQGRYGYTF. CDR3 nucleotide sequence: TGCGCCAGCAGCTTGGATGGACAGGGGAGATATGGCTACACCTTC.

This clonotype was observed many times. The chain recombines TRBV11-2 with TRBJ2-7, with a tentative D call TRBD2 (5 bases). The CDR3 length is 13 residues. The germline CDR1 and CDR2 sequences are SGHAT and FQNNGV. With 5 bases removed from V and 4 bases from J, the gap between germline ends came to 12 bases. The CDR3 DNA sequence: TGTGCCAGCAGCCCCGGACTCGGTTACGAGCAGTACTTC. Translating it yields CASSPGLGYEQYF. Complete variable domain (other parts from reference TRBV11-2 and TRBJ2-7): EAGVAQSPRYKIIEKRQSVAFWCNPISGHATLYWYQQILGQGPKLLIQFQNNGVVDDSQLPKDRFSAERLKGVDSTLKIQPAKLEDSAVYLCASSPGLGYEQYFGPGTRLTVT.